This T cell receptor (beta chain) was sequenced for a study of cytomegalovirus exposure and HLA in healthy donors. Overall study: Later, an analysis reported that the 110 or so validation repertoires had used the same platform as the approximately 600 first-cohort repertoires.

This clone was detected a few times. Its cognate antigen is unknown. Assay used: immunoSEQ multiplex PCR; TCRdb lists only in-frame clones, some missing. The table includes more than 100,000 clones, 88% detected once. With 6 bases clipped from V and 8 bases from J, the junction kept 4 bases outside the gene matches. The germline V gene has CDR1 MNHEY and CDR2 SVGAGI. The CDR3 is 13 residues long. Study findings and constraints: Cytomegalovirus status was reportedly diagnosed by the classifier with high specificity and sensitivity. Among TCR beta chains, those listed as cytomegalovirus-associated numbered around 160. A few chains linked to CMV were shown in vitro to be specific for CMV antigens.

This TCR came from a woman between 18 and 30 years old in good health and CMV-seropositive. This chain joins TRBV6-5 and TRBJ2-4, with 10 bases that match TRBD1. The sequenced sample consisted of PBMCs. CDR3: CASSIGQGDIQYF. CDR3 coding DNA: TGTGCCAGCAGCATCGGACAGGGGGACATTCAGTACTTC.